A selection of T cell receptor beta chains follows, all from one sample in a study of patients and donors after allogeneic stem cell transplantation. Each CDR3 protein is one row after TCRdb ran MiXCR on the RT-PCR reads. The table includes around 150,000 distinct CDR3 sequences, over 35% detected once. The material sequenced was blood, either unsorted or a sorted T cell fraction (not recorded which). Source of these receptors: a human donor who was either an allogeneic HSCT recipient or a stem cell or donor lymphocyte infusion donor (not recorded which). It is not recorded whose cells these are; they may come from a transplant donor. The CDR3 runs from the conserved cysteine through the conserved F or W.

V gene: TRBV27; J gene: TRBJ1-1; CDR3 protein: CASSATGTVMNTEAFF
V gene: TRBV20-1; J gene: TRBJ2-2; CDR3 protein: CSATGLAGTNTGELFF
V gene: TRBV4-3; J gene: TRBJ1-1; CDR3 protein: CASSQDPQEMNTEAFF
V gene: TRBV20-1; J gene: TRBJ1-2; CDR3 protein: CSARISANYGYTF
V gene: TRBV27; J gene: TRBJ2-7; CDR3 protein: CASSLRDRAYEQYF
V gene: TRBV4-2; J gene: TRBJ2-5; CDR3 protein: CASSQESLAETQYF
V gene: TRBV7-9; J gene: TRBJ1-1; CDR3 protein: CASSTGRRTEAFF
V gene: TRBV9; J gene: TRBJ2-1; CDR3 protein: CASSSSGGGSLDEQFF
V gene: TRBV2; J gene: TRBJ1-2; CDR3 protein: CASSVDRVGDTF
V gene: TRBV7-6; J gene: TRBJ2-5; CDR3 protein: CASSFSGTGGDQYF
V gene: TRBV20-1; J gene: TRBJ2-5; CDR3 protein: CSASVTSGLETQYF
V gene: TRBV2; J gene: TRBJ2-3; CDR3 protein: CASSERGLPIDTQYF
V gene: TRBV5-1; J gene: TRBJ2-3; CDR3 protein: CASTQRGETQYF
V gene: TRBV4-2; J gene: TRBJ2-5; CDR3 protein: CASSQVSTGEQETQYF
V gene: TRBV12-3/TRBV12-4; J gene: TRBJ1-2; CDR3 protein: CASKGPNYGYTF
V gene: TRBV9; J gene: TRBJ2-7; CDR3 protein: CASSVAGESYEQYF
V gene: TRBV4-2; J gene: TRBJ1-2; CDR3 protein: CASSQGTFNYGYTF
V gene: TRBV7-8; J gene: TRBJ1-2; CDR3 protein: CASSSREGYGYTF
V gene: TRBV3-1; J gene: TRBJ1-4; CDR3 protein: CASSQDASATNEKLFF
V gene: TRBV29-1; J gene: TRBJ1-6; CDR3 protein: CSVGVGDSHSPLHF
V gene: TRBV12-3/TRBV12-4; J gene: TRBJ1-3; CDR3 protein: CASSLATSGNTIYF
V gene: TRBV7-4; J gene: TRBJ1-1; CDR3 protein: CASSLVGLGEAFF
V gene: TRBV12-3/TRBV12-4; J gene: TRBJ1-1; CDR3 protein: CASSQGTGGAEAFF
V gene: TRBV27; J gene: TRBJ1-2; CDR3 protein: CASSLRTGLNYGYTF
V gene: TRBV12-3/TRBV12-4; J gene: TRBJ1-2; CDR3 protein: CASSRRQGFYGYTF
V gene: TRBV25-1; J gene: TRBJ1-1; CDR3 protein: CASIAGGAGAFF
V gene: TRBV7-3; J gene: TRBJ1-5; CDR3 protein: CASSLLGGINQPQHF
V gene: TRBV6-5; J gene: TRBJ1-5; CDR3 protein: CASSRTGSISNQPQHF
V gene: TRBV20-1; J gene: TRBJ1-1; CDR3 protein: CSARDDGVAEAFF
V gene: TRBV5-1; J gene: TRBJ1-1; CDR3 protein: CASSFWHSLNTEAFF
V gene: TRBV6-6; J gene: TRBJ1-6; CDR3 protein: CASSLGTGNNSPLHF
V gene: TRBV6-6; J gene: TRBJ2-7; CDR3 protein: CASSRLQTGAYEQYF
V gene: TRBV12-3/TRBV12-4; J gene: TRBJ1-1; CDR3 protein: CASSPTENTEAFF
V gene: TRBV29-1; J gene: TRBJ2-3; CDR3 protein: CSVVAVFKGDTQYF
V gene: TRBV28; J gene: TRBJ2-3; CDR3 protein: CASRHPSTDTQYF
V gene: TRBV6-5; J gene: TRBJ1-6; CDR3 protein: CASGAGHNSPLHF
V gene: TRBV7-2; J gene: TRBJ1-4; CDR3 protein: CASSSQGGANEKLFF
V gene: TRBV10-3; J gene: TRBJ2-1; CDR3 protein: CAISEAEGQGYNEQFF
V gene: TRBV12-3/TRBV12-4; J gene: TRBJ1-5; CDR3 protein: CASSPDTLGNQPQHF
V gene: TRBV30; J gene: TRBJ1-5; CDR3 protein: CAWSIGPPSNQPQHF